The entry that follows covers one T cell receptor (beta chain) sequence. The antigen is undetermined. This entry belongs to a study of graft-versus-host responses after intestinal transplantation. Study-wide context: Recipients were all induced with anti-thymocyte globulin, then given tacrolimus and steroids for approximately three years.

Germline CDR1 SGHNT, CDR2 YYREEE (reference sequence). The CDR3 contains 14 residues. V trimming: 4 bases; J trimming: 7 bases; junction bases outside the gene matches: 8. Sequencing used immunoSEQ multiplex PCR; TCRdb keeps in-frame clones, though not all of them. The data hold approximately 90,000 clones, with approximately 78% observed a single time. The chain uses TRBV5-4 and TRBJ2-7, with 10 bases fitting TRBD1. This receptor was taken from a human donor who received an intestinal transplant. The material was unstimulated CD4+ T cells sorted from spleen or lymph node cells, obtained before intestinal transplant. The CDR3, as DNA: TGTGCCAGCAGCCCGGGACAGGGGAGGCGGGAGCAGTACTTC. Translating gives CASSPGQGRREQYF.